Listed below are T cell receptor beta chains from one sample, sequenced in a study of T cells in Graves' hyperthyroidism and ophthalmopathy. TCRdb fed the multiplex PCR reads into MiXCR, producing one record per CDR3 protein. The sample contains 500,000 to 800,000 distinct CDR3 sequences, roughly 15% of which appear only once. Sequenced: blood. All receptors derive from a woman in her fifties or sixties with Graves' ophthalmopathy. The CDR3 runs from the conserved cysteine through the conserved F or W.

V,J,CDR3
TRBV19,TRBJ1-5,CASSIVPGQKPQHF
TRBV7-2,TRBJ2-7,CASSETSGSSYEQYF
TRBV7-2,TRBJ2-5,CASSLARSQETQYF
TRBV28,TRBJ2-1,CASSLGASGRIGSYNEQFF
TRBV28,TRBJ1-2,CASSLGVVSYTF
TRBV29-1,TRBJ2-7,CSVGHRRDYEQYF
TRBV11-3,TRBJ2-2,CASSLIRDTGELFF
TRBV12-3/TRBV12-4,TRBJ2-7,CASSLAIGTSGRARYEQYF
TRBV6-2/TRBV6-3,TRBJ1-1,CASSYPQRENTEAFF
TRBV28,TRBJ2-7,CASRPGQGIPYEQYF
TRBV5-1,TRBJ2-1,CASSLSVGTSGRLFNEQFF
TRBV6-2/TRBV6-3,TRBJ2-3,CASSSRPRRSDTQYF
TRBV20-1,TRBJ2-3,CSAETGTRGDTQYF
TRBV28,TRBJ2-1,CASSLPLQGSEQFF
TRBV20-1,TRBJ1-6,CSARVRTARGSPLHF
TRBV19,TRBJ1-5,CASSTGSDYQPQHF
TRBV2,TRBJ2-3,CASTPPSDVRSSTDTQYF
TRBV20-1,TRBJ2-4,CSARTGAKNIQYF
TRBV12-3/TRBV12-4,TRBJ2-4,CASKLTRGRRAKNIQYF
TRBV10-3,TRBJ1-1,CAISEGQIYTEAFF
TRBV18,TRBJ2-1,CASSRGGDEQFF
TRBV7-3,TRBJ1-2,CASSLRGGVGMTF
TRBV6-1,TRBJ2-2,CASRPRETSGNTGELFF
TRBV10-3,TRBJ2-3,CAISERTSTDTQYF
TRBV27,TRBJ1-1,CASSYLGLNTEAFF
TRBV20-1,TRBJ2-1,CSARGRLRGSNEQFF
TRBV19,TRBJ2-1,CASSGGINEQFF
TRBV20-1,TRBJ2-1,CSARVDRFSYNEQFF
TRBV7-2,TRBJ1-2,CASSATEKGSRGYTF
TRBV7-2,TRBJ2-7,CASSNTWTGHEQYF
TRBV28,TRBJ1-5,CASSKGQPGNQPQHF
TRBV5-1,TRBJ1-3,CASSLAGYGNTIYF
TRBV9,TRBJ2-3,CASSPGASGRLDTQYF
TRBV7-2,TRBJ1-1,CASSLALPNTEAFF
TRBV29-1,TRBJ2-1,CSVRTSGGNEQFF
TRBV27,TRBJ1-6,CASSTWTGRYNSPLHF
TRBV19,TRBJ1-1,CASSIRGVNTEAFF
TRBV11-2,TRBJ2-7,CASDRGLTSYEHYF
TRBV20-1,TRBJ1-1,CSASTTGAGGTEAFF
TRBV9,TRBJ2-7,CASSVGGSGYEQYF
TRBV5-1,TRBJ2-7,CASSLEARYEQYF
TRBV4-3,TRBJ1-2,CASSQDDSLFNYGYTF
TRBV7-9,TRBJ1-4,CASSPTGTRSEKLFF
TRBV29-1,TRBJ2-1,CSGTGTGRYNEQFF
TRBV11-3,TRBJ1-1,CASSYGTGKGGTEAFF
TRBV28,TRBJ2-7,CASTFPGQGRYEQYF
TRBV7-2,TRBJ2-1,CASVWTSGINNEQFF
TRBV30,TRBJ1-1,CAWSVRRNTEAFF
TRBV3-1,TRBJ1-5,CASSLAGQGGQPQHF
TRBV12-5,TRBJ1-2,CASGIGQGRSGYGYTF
TRBV25-1,TRBJ2-4,CASSEGGWGGSKNIQYF
TRBV20-1,TRBJ2-7,CSATPWGLTYEQYF
TRBV12-3/TRBV12-4,TRBJ2-1,CASSFYPGAEDEQFF
TRBV7-2,TRBJ2-5,CASSLTSGSWQETQYF
TRBV5-1,TRBJ1-2,CASSLEGTNYGYTF
TRBV2,TRBJ2-1,CASSDSLAGVLNEQFF
TRBV20-1,TRBJ2-6,CSAPAPDRRAPGANVLTF
TRBV28,TRBJ2-3,CASIQRLAVQGTQYF
TRBV6-2/TRBV6-3,TRBJ2-2,CASSYSASGRFTGELFF